This T cell receptor beta chain comes out of a study of cytomegalovirus exposure and HLA in healthy donors. Points from the study as a whole: Analysis was carried out at a later point, and it linked a missense DCLRE1C variant to TCR beta V- and J-gene trimming.

Researchers ran the PCR with 60 Vbeta and 13 Jbeta primers. Profiling relied on immunoSEQ multiplex PCR, and the TCRdb table lists in-frame clones only, not all of them. The sample has about 130,000 clones, 87% seen once. Germline V CDR1 and CDR2: MNHEY, SVGAGI. Germline trimming cut 6 bases from V and 4 bases from J; bases unmatched to any gene: 8. The CDR3 runs to 14 residues. Regarding this clone: The antigen is not known.

This clonotype was sampled from a woman in her twenties or thirties in good health and CMV-seronegative. Sequencing was carried out using PBMCs. This chain links TRBV6-5 with TRBJ2-5; 7 bases are shared with TRBD2. The CDR3 loop reads CASRAGVARETQYF. Here the CDR3 DNA reads TGTGCCAGCAGGGCGGGAGTAGCACGAGAGACCCAGTACTTC.